This T cell receptor beta chain appears in the sequencing data of a study of shared clonotypes between healthy human individuals. Notes on the study in general: Limitation of the genetic and exposure-history diversity represented came from the few donors. Across subsets, estimated richness was generally greater for naive than for memory populations.

Terminally differentiated effector memory CD45RA+ cells were excluded from the naive CD8 cells, which were CD45RO-negative and positively selected for CCR7. Donors comprised only Caucasian adults living in Nashville, Tennessee. Each PCR replicate from the sorted subsets contained approximately 0.2 ug DNA, which is 30,000 or so T cell genomes. The repertoire was sequenced with immunoSEQ multiplex PCR; TCRdb's copy has only in-frame clones and lacks some. The sample yields some 630,000 clones, about 95% seen once. This CDR3 region has 15 residues. CDR1 MNHNS and CDR2 SASEGT come from the germline V gene. Deletions cut 6 bases from V and 6 bases from J, with 19 bases between. Remarks on this clone: The antigen is undetermined.

This TCR was sampled from a woman in her thirties in good health. The sequenced sample was naive CD8+ T cells sorted from blood. The chain joins TRBV6-1 to TRBJ2-3; D unresolved. In nucleotides, the CDR3 is TGTGCCAGCAGACCGGGCCCCCAGCGATCCGATACGCAGTATTTT. Translating gives CASRPGPQRSDTQYF.